This T cell receptor beta chain derives from a study of cytomegalovirus exposure and HLA in healthy donors. Study in general: A prior analysis found about 110 million unique TCR beta sequences from 170 million or so T cells. Points from the study as a whole: Data from an earlier analysis indicated that most TCR beta V segments were productive either about 90% or about 30% of the time.

The sample holds a few counts of this clone. The antigen remains unidentified. Amplification used 60 Vbeta primers and 13 Jbeta primers. Using immunoSEQ multiplex PCR, the repertoire was profiled, and TCRdb retains in-frame clones only, with some absent. The table lists roughly 130,000 clones, around 76% of them singletons. CDR1 is LGHNA and CDR2 is YSLEER in the germline V gene. V lost 0 bases and J lost 6; bases outside the gene matches: 4. CDR3 length: 16 amino acids. Sequenced material: PBMCs. The rearrangement joins TRBV4-3 to TRBJ2-1; TRBD2 matches at 11 bases. The clonotype was recovered from a woman in her forties or fifties in good health and CMV-seronegative. The CDR3 spells CASSQEISGRGNEQFF. In nucleotides, the CDR3 is TGCGCCAGCAGCCAAGAAATTAGCGGGAGGGGCAATGAGCAGTTCTTC.